This T cell receptor (beta chain) emerged from a study of preoperative IRX-2 immunotherapy in early breast cancer. Noted treatment: preoperative locoregional IRX-2 cytokine immunotherapy. This phase Ib study tested locoregional IRX-2 cytokine immunotherapy given before surgery. The germline gives CDR1 SSHAT, CDR2 FNYEAQ (reference sequence). This CDR3 is 16 amino acids long. Unmatched junction bases numbered 10, after V lost 3 bases and J lost 2 bases. Clones were read by immunoSEQ multiplex PCR, and TCRdb kept only the in-frame ones, dropping some. The data contain 2,900 or so clones, under 80% of them singletons.

The TCR comes from a human donor with breast cancer. This chain links TRBV7-7 with TRBJ2-7; 7 bases are shared with TRBD2. Sequencing was performed on tumor tissue, taken after IRX-2 immunotherapy. Here the CDR3 DNA reads TGTGCCAGCAGCTTGGGGGGACTACCCAGCCCCTACGAGCAGTACTTC. Amino acids: CASSLGGLPSPYEQYF.